The 9 T cell receptor delta chains given below trace back to one sample, sequenced in a study of gamma-delta chains in newborns, infants, children (dated by TCRdb to about 2019). For sequencing, an Illumina MiSeq was employed. The public reads were reprocessed by TCRdb using CATT, and rows of matching DNA were later combined. This sample is represented by about 4,200 delta-chain clones; roughly 14% of them were singletons. About 8% of the sample lies in the top ten. The sample was blood. The receptors were gathered from a child who was a newborn, infant or young child, either healthy, febrile or measles-vaccinated (not recorded which).

On this clone itself: It differs at one base from a far larger clone, so likely a read error. The chain is built from TRDV2 and TRDJ3; possible D gene TRDD3, 5 bases. Between the trimmed V and J ends, which lost 0 bases and 3 bases, there was a span of 20 bases. The CDR3 extends over 20 amino acids. Germline V gene data show CDR1 as GEAIGNYY and CDR2 as EKD. The CDR3 bases are TGTGCCTGTGACACCGTGGCTGGAACTCAGGGATTCTGGGACACCCGACAGATGTTTTTC. This encodes CACDTVAGTQGFWDTRQMFF.

As to this clone: TCRdb pairs this DNA with a much larger clone's protein that differs at residue 6, likely a read error; the protein shown was translated from the DNA. The same CDR3 can be traced to other DNA sequences in this sample. This chain uses TRDV2 with TRDJ1; TRDD3 might be the D (5 bases). TCRdb records no J gene; here it was assigned by comparing the DNA to germline. This CDR3 has 17 amino acids. Trimming removed 3 bases at V and 1 base at J, with 20 bases between. Germline V gene lookup returns CDR1 GEAIGNYY and CDR2 EKD. CDR3 residues: CACDGRGGREGTDKLIF. For the CDR3, the DNA is TGTGCCTGTGACGGACGGGGAGGTAGGGAGGGCACCGATAAACTCATCTTT.

About this clone itself: For this DNA, TCRdb reports the protein of a much larger clone, which diverges at residue 12, most likely from a read error; the protein presented here is translated directly from the DNA. The rearrangement uses TRDV2 and TRDJ2; 9 bases match TRDD3. The CDR3 runs 17 residues. CDR1 is GEAIGNYY, CDR2 EKD, per germline. Here the CDR3 DNA reads TGTGCCTGTGACACCGTAACTGGGGGAGCTTTGATAGCACAACTCTTCTTT. Residues: CACDTVTGGALIAQLFF.

A J gene of TRDJ1 was called, though the V gene was not. There are 19 residues in the CDR3. The CDR3 DNA reads as TGTGCCTGTGATCAGCTCCCTCGCGTAGGGGTCCAATCCACCTATAAACTCATCTTT. This encodes CACDQLPRVGVQSTYKLIF.

The table lists this clone with a few counts. Germline is not matched at one junction end, which may reflect a read error. The chain employs TRDV1 and TRDJ1, with 13 bases that match TRDD3. Germline V gene lookup returns CDR1 TSWWSYY and CDR2 QGS. The CDR3 contains 25 residues. The CDR3 loop reads CALGERFLGPLYWGIRGPYTDKLTF. CDR3 bases: TGTGCTCTTGGGGAACGGTTCCTAGGCCCTCTCTACTGGGGGATACGGGGTCCGTACACCGATAAACTCACCTTT.

Comments on this clone: A much more abundant neighbour one base away suggests this may be a read error. This chain uses TRDV1 with TRDJ1, with 9 bases fitting TRDD2. The J gene was not available in TCRdb and was assigned here by matching the DNA to germline segments. Germline loops: CDR1 TSWWSYY, CDR2 QGS. V dropped 0 bases and J dropped 2; count of bases not matched to a gene: 25. The CDR3 has 23 residues. CDR3 sequence reads: CALGELLPTAIWYSAGGTDKLIF. The CDR3 DNA is TGTGCTCTTGGGGAACTCCTTCCTACGGCCATTTGGTACTCGGCCGGAGGAACCGATAAACTCATCTTT.

As for this clone: TCRdb records a much larger clone's protein for this DNA, with a difference at residue 18 that likely arises from a read error; the protein given is the translation of the DNA. V is TRDV1 and J is TRDJ1; 8 positions agree with TRDD3. CDR1 is TSWWSYY, CDR2 QGS, per germline. This CDR3 contains 21 residues. DNA of the CDR3: TGTGCTCTTGGGGAGTTGGACTACGCTGGGGCCTGGGGGAAGTACACCGATAGACTCATCTTT. It encodes CALGELDYAGAWGKYTDRLIF.

This clone was seen a few times. This sequence may be a read error, since a much larger clone differs from it by one base. V is TRDV1 and J is TRDJ1; 9 nucleotides align to TRDD3. The CDR3 totals 25 residues. The V gene end was trimmed by 0 bases and the J gene end by 7 bases; junction bases not matched to a gene: 36. The germline V gene encodes CDR1 TSWWSYY and CDR2 QGS. CDR3 protein: CALGELGSYGIPMYWGTLLRTKLIF. The CDR3 DNA reads TGTGCTCTTGGGGAACTTGGGTCCTACGGTATTCCTATGTACTGGGGGACCCTACTTAGGACTAAACTCATCTTT.

This chain links TRDV1 with TRDJ1; 7 bases map to TRDD3. The J gene was missing in TCRdb and was found by matching the end of the DNA to germline. Germline loops: CDR1 TSWWSYY, CDR2 QGS. Germline trimming cut 4 bases from V and 0 bases from J; bases unmatched to any gene: 26. CDR3 length equals 22 residues. The CDR3: CALGGPLPPLRYGGFDTDKLIF. The CDR3 bases are TGTGCTCTTGGGGGCCCCCTCCCTCCCCTCCGATACGGGGGATTCGACACCGATAAACTCATCTTT.